This T cell receptor beta chain emerged from a study of blood T cells in healthy people across ages. V gave up 6 bases and J gave up 8 bases; unmatched junction bases: 3. The CDR3 loop spans 13 amino acids. Germline CDR1 reads MNHEY; CDR2 reads SVGAGI. Together with a sample-barcoded 5' primer, a J-beta primer mix was included in a second PCR lasting roughly 6 to 12 cycles. TCRdb called the 5' RACE reads again in MiXCR, with one record for every CDR3 protein. Of roughly 1,300,000 distinct CDR3 sequences listed, 45% to 70% were seen once; the top ten hold approximately 7%. Sequencing used blood. This TCR was sampled from a man aged 18 to 29 in good health. The V and J genes are TRBV6-5 and TRBJ1-4; 10 bases match TRBD1. CDR3 sequence reads: CASSSGQGEKLFF. CDR3 DNA: TGTGCCAGCAGCTCGGGACAGGGGGAAAAACTGTTTTTT.